This TCR beta chain comes out of a study of T cells in localized non-small cell lung cancer. Whole-study findings and limits: Uninvolved adjacent lung showed higher T cell clonality than tumor.

Worth noting for this clone: Its antigen remains unknown.

The CDR3 extends over 16 amino acids. Trimming left V 0 bases short and J 2 bases short, with 15 bases between. The germline CDR1 and CDR2 sequences are SGHRS and YFSETQ. TCRdb keeps only in-frame clones here, not all; method: immunoSEQ multiplex PCR. The profile shows 35,000 to 50,000 clones, roughly 90% of them singletons. This receptor was obtained from a woman aged 40 to 75 with stage II lung adenocarcinoma. The chain recombines TRBV5-1 with TRBJ2-7; a weak D match, TRBD2 (6 bases). The sequences come from PBMCs, collected before any cancer treatment. The CDR3 here is CASSLGPPTGAYEQYF. The CDR3 DNA is TGCGCCAGCAGCTTGGGACCCCCAACGGGGGCCTACGAGCAGTACTTC. Full variable domain (missing parts from reference TRBV5-1 and TRBJ2-7): KAGVTQTPRYLIKTRGQQVTLSCSPISGHRSVSWYQQTPGQGLQFLFEYFSETQRNKGNFPGRFSGRQFSNSRSEMNVSTLELGDSALYLCASSLGPPTGAYEQYFGPGTRLTVT.